The T cell receptor (beta chain) under discussion was sequenced for a study of cytomegalovirus exposure and HLA in healthy donors. V dropped 10 bases and J dropped 2; count of bases not matched to a gene: 7. This CDR3 contains 13 residues. TCRdb's table, derived via immunoSEQ multiplex PCR, lists solely in-frame clones and lacks some. The repertoire holds about 74,000 clones, with 94% as singletons. This clonotype was sampled from a man between 18 and 29 years old in good health and CMV-seropositive. Specimen: PBMCs. V is TRBV5-3 and J is TRBJ2-7; TRBD2 agrees at 9 bases. TRBV5-3 is an ORF; its function is uncertain. The CDR3 is CALGKRGAYEQYF. The CDR3, as DNA: TGTGCCCTGGGGAAGCGGGGGGCCTACGAGCAGTACTTC.